The 17 T cell receptor beta chains in this list originate from one sample, sequenced in a study of monozygotic twins with inflammatory bowel disease. No DNA is given; TCRdb re-called the 5' RACE reads and lists each CDR3 protein once. The sample is made up of under 130,000 distinct CDR3 sequences, and the top ten hold about 2% of it. Material: blood. The receptor set was obtained from a human donor with ulcerative colitis or Crohn's disease, or a healthy co-twin of an affected twin (not recorded which).

The V gene is TRBV30, the J gene TRBJ1-6. Germline V gene sequence: CDR1 GTSNPN, CDR2 SVGIG (reference sequence). The CDR3 extends over 12 amino acids. This CDR3 is CAWSVTSSPLHF.

The CDR3 sequence: CASSSPGAHNEQFF. The rearrangement joins TRBV7-2 to TRBJ2-1; without DNA, the TCRdb call of TRBD1 cannot be checked. CDR3 length: 14 residues. CDR1 SGHTA and CDR2 FQGNSA come from the germline V gene.

The genes are TRBV7-8 and TRBJ2-7; the D gene TCRdb calls, TRBD1, cannot be checked with no DNA. This CDR3 has 11 residues. Germline loops: CDR1 SGHVS, CDR2 FQNEAQ. This CDR3 reads CASSYDRAKYF. The full variable domain, its missing parts supplied by reference TRBV7-8 and TRBJ2-7, is GAGVSQSPRYKVAKRGQDVALRCDPISGHVSLFWYQQALGQGPEFLTYFQNEAQLDKSGLPSDRFFAERPEGSVSTLKIQRTQQEDSAVYLCASSYDRAKYFGPGTRLTVT.

The V call is TRBV20-1, the J call TRBJ1-6. The CDR3 totals 15 residues. Germline V gives CDR1 DFQATT, CDR2 SNEGSKA (reference sequence). The CDR3 loop reads CSATDSGKQYSPLHF.

The chain couples TRBV5-1 to TRBJ1-1. Germline V gene data show CDR1 as SGHRS and CDR2 as YFSETQ. CDR3 size: 14 residues. The CDR3 here is CASSMEAKNTEAFF.

The chain is built from TRBV6-5 and TRBJ2-7; TCRdb lists TRBD1, though no DNA is available to test this call. Germline CDR1 and CDR2: MNHEY and SVGAGI. The CDR3 consists of 14 residues. CDR3 protein: CASSYTLEGYEQYF.

V and J are TRBV19 and TRBJ2-2; TCRdb calls TRBD1, which cannot be checked without DNA. Germline CDR1 LNHDA, CDR2 SQIVND (reference sequence). This CDR3 comprises 15 residues. This CDR3 reads CASTISGGSTAELFF.

The chain is built from TRBV30 and TRBJ1-2; TCRdb's D gene call, TRBD1, goes unchecked for lack of DNA. The CDR3 is made up of 14 amino acids. Germline CDR1 reads GTSNPN; CDR2 reads SVGIG (reference sequence). The chain's CDR3 is CAWSLDRGRYGYTF.

The rearrangement joins TRBV20-1 to TRBJ2-1; there is no DNA to check the TCRdb D call of TRBD1. CDR3 length: 13 amino acids. The germline CDR1 and CDR2 sequences are DFQATT and SNEGSKA (reference sequence). CDR3 amino acids: CSVRTGGKSEQFF.

The chain joins TRBV24-1 to TRBJ2-3. CDR3 size: 14 residues. CDR1 and CDR2 (germline): KGHDR, SFDVKD. Here the CDR3 reads CATSVGSYTDTQYF.

The CDR3 reads CASSLYVQGNYEQYF. The J gene is TRBJ2-7, the V gene TRBV7-2; the TRBD1 assignment by TCRdb is unverifiable without DNA. CDR1 and CDR2 (germline): SGHTA, FQGNSA. The CDR3 is 15 amino acids.

J is TRBJ2-7 and V is TRBV7-3; the D call from TCRdb, TRBD1, cannot be confirmed without DNA. Germline V gene sequence: CDR1 SGHTA, CDR2 FQGTGA. The CDR3 is 14 residues long. Here the CDR3 reads CASSSGQGASEQYF.

The V and J genes are TRBV9 and TRBJ2-1; checking the TCRdb D call of TRBD1 is not possible without DNA. Germline V lookup: CDR1 SGDLS, CDR2 YYNGEE. This CDR3 is 15 amino acids long. The CDR3 sequence: CASSVEGIPYNEQFF.

The V call is TRBV24-1, the J call TRBJ2-7. The germline gives CDR1 KGHDR, CDR2 SFDVKD. This CDR3 spans 12 amino acids. The CDR3 region is CATSPVTYEQYF.

The chain carries TRBV20-1 and TRBJ2-1; no DNA is available, so the TRBD2 call from TCRdb remains unchecked. The CDR3 totals 13 residues. CDR1 is DFQATT and CDR2 is SNEGSKA in the germline V gene (reference sequence). The CDR3 here is CSAVPSRNNEQFF.

The gene calls are TRBV20-1 and TRBJ1-6; TCRdb outputs TRBD1, but without DNA this stays unchecked. The CDR3 has 14 residues. From germline, CDR1 is DFQATT and CDR2 SNEGSKA (reference sequence). CDR3 in amino acids: CSASSGNYNSPLHF.

This chain connects TRBV30 to TRBJ2-2. The CDR3 length is 14 residues. CDR1 is GTSNPN and CDR2 is SVGIG in the germline V gene (reference sequence). CDR3 protein: CAWSAHLGTGELFF.